This T cell receptor beta chain originates from a study of post-analysis software for immune sequencing data. As for the study in general: Recorded subtypes: relapsing-remitting, secondary progressive, progressive-relapsing; some patients unannotated.

In the case of this clonotype: Antigen: not known.

Unique-molecular-identifier-tagged TCR beta cDNA libraries were used. T cells numbering roughly 0.9 to 11 million gave rise to roughly 550,000 cDNA molecules. MiXCR was run by TCRdb on the PCR reads, yielding one entry per CDR3 protein. The sample contains approximately 770,000 distinct CDR3 sequences, 35% to 55% of which appear only once. Study-level findings and limits: Among multiple sclerosis patients, normalized Chao1 diversity was significantly below that of controls. F measure showed strong co-clustering of same-batch samples. Roughly five TRBV segments appeared more often in patients than in controls, and TRBV5-6, TRBV5-1 and TRBV20-1 were among these.

Germline V gene data show CDR1 as SGDLS and CDR2 as YYNGEE. Trimming removed 0 bases from V and 0 bases from J, with 9 bases in between. This CDR3 contains 15 residues. Sequenced: blood. The J gene is TRBJ2-5, the V gene TRBV9; D is undetermined. The sequence was obtained from a girl aged 5 to 17 with multiple sclerosis. The CDR3 coding sequence is TGTGCCAGCAGCGTAGTGGGCAGCAACCAAGAGACCCAGTACTTC. It yields the protein CASSVVGSNQETQYF.